The TCR beta chain described here comes from a study of immune evolution from preneoplasia to lung adenocarcinoma. Data came from immunoSEQ multiplex PCR; TCRdb stores just in-frame clones and leaves some out. Of 9,500 to 13,000 clones in the sample, around 78% were seen once. As for this clone: No antigen is known for it.

Notes on the study in general: KRAS-mutant nodules had the highest T cell clonality.

Each case's diagnosis was confirmed by two pathologists on H&E. Trimming left V 1 base short and J 4 bases short, with 13 bases between. The germline V gene encodes CDR1 MGHDK and CDR2 SYGVNS. CDR3 length: 16 amino acids. The rearrangement joins TRBV25-1 to TRBJ1-4; D is uncertain. The receptor comes from a person aged 65-85 years with lung adenocarcinoma. Sequencing was done on a sample of FFPE minimally invasive lung adenocarcinoma tissue. In DNA form, the CDR3 reads TGTGCCAGCAGTGAATTAGGACTAAGCTTTAATGAAAAACTGTTTTTT. Encoded protein: CASSELGLSFNEKLFF. Using reference TRBV25-1 and TRBJ1-4 for the parts outside the CDR3, the full variable domain is EADIYQTPRYLVIGTGKKITLECSQTMGHDKMYWYQQDPGMELHLIHYSYGVNSTEKGDLSSESTVSRIRTEHFPLTLESARPSHTSQYLCASSELGLSFNEKLFFGSGTQLSVL.